Below, one TCR beta chain is given with its context. What it binds is unknown. A multiplex PCR was run with 60 Vbeta primers and 13 Jbeta primers. TCRdb keeps only in-frame clones here, not all; method: immunoSEQ multiplex PCR. This table has approximately 150,000 clones, 70% to 85% appearing once. The data were obtained in a study of cytomegalovirus exposure and HLA in healthy donors. Study-level information: In a previous analysis, 100 million to 140 million unique TCR beta sequences were found from 150 million to 200 million T cells.

Findings and limits, study-wide: No immune exposure information besides CMV serostatus was available. Under in vitro conditions, three CMV-associated chains were confirmed as specific for CMV antigens. Reportedly, a later analysis found an Asian-associated ancestry cluster had fewer N-insertions than the approximately 600-donor mean.

CDR3 length equals 12 residues. V trimming: 8 bases; J trimming: 11 bases; junction bases outside the gene matches: 6. In germline, CDR1 is MDHEN, CDR2 SYDVKM. Sequencing input: PBMCs. The receptor was isolated from a woman aged 40 to 50 in good health and CMV-seronegative. V usage is TRBV28 and J usage is TRBJ1-4, with 9 nucleotides matching TRBD1. The chain's CDR3 is CASETGTGKLFF. CDR3 DNA: TGTGCCAGCGAGACCGGGACAGGGAAACTGTTTTTT.